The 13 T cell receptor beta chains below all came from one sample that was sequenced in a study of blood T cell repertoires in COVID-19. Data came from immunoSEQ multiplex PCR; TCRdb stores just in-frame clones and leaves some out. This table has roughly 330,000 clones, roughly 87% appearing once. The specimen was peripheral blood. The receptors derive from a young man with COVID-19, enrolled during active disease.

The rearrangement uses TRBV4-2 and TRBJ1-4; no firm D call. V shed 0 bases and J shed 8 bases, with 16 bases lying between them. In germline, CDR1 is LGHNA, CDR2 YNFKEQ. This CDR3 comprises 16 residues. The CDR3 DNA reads TGTGCCAGCAGCCAAGACTTTTACGCGGTCAGAGAAAAACTGTTTTTT. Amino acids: CASSQDFYAVREKLFF.

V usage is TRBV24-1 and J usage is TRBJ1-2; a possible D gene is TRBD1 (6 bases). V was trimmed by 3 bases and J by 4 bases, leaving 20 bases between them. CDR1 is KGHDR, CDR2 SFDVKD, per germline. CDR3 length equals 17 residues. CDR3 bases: TGTGCCACCAGTGATGGCAAAGCAGACCAGGGGCCCTATGGCTACACCTTC. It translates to CATSDGKADQGPYGYTF.

This CDR3 reads CASFRTGNSPLHF. The CDR3 nucleotides are TGTGCCAGCTTCCGGACGGGAAATTCACCCCTCCACTTT. The gene calls are TRBV5-5 and TRBJ1-6; the D is unclear. Trimming took off 7 bases at V and 7 bases at J, with 12 bases between the two ends. Germline loops: CDR1 SGHKS, CDR2 YYEKEE (reference sequence). The CDR3 is 13 amino acids.

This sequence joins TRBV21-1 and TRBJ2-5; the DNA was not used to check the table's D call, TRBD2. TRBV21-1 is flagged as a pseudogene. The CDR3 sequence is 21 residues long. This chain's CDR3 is CASSKGRPLGKVWSRGETQYF. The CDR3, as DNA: TGTGCCAGCAGCAAGGGTAGGCCTTTAGGGAAGGTGTGGTCCCGGGGAGAGACCCAGTACTTC.

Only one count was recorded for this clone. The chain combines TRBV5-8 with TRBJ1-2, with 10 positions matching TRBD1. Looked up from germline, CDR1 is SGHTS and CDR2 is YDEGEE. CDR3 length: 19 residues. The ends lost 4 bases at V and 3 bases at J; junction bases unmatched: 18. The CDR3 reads CASSHIEVAGTGVYYGYTF. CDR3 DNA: TGTGCCAGCAGCCATATCGAGGTCGCGGGGACAGGGGTTTACTATGGCTACACCTTC.

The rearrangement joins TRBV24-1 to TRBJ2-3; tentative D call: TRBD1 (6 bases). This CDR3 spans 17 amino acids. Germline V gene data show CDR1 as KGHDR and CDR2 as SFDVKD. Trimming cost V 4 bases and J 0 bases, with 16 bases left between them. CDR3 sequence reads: CATSDSGQLSSTDTQYF. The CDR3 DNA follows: TGTGCCACCAGTGACTCCGGACAGCTCTCAAGCACAGATACGCAGTATTTT.

This CDR3 is CASSQEGAGLSYNEQFF. CDR3 nucleotides: TGCGCCAGCAGCCAAGAGGGAGCGGGATTATCCTACAATGAGCAGTTCTTC. The chain couples TRBV4-1 to TRBJ2-1, with 7 nucleotides matching TRBD2. Trimming cost V 0 bases and J 1 base; bases outside gene matches: 6. The CDR3 consists of 17 residues. CDR1 MGHRA and CDR2 YSYEKL come from the germline V gene.

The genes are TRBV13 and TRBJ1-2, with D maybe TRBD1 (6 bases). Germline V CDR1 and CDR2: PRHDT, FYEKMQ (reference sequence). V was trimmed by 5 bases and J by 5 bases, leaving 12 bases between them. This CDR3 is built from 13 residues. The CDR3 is CASSPQGWYGYTF. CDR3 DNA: TGTGCCAGCAGCCCACAGGGCTGGTATGGCTACACCTTC. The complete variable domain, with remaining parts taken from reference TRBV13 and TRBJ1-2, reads AAGVIQSPRHLIKEKRETATLKCYPIPRHDTVYWYQQGPGQDPQFLISFYEKMQSDKGSIPDRFSAQQFSDYHSELNMSSLELGDSALYFCASSPQGWYGYTFGSGTRLTVV.

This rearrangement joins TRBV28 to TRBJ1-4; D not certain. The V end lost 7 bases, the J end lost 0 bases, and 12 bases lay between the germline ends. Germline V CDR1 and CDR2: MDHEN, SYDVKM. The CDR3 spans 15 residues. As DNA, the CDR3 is TGTGCCAGCACCCCCGGGTGGGCAACTAATGAAAAACTGTTTTTT. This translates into CASTPGWATNEKLFF.

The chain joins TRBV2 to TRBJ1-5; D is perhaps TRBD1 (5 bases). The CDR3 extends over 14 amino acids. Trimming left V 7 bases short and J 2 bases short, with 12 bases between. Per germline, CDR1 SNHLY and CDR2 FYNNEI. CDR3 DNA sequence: TGTGCCAGCACGACGTGGGGGGGCAATCAGCCCCAGCATTTT. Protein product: CASTTWGGNQPQHF.

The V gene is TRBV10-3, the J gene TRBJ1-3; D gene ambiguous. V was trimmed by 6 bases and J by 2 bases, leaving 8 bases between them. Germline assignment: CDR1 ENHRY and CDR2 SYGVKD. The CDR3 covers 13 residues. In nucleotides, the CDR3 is TGTGCCATCAGGGATGGAGCTGGAAACACCATATATTTT. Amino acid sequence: CAIRDGAGNTIYF.

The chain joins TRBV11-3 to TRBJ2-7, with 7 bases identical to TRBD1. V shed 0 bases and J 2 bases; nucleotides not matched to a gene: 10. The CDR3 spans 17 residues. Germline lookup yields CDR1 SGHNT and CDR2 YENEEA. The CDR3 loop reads CASSLDGPGTETYEQYF. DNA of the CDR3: TGTGCCAGCAGCTTAGATGGCCCCGGGACAGAGACCTACGAGCAGTACTTC.

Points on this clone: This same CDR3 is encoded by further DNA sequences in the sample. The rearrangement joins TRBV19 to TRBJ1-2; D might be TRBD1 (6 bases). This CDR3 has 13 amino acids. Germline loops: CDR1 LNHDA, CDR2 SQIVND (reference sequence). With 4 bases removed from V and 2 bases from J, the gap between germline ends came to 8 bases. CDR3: CASSTQGNYGYTF. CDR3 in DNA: TGTGCCAGTAGTACTCAGGGGAACTATGGCTACACCTTC.